This T cell receptor (beta chain) was found in a study of early T cells in non-severe SARS-CoV-2 infection. About the study: Chains stayed unpaired after sequencing of bulk RNA from unsorted whole blood.

TCRdb reanalysed the 5' RACE reads using MiXCR and keeps one entry per CDR3 protein. The profile shows 70,000 or so distinct CDR3 sequences, 9.5% to 13% of them singletons. The CDR3 is 15 residues long. CDR1 and CDR2 from the germline V gene are SSHAT and FNYEAQ (reference sequence). Regarding this clonotype: The junction does not match germline at one end; this may be a read error.

The TCR originated in an adult who was a healthcare worker with PCR-confirmed SARS-CoV-2 infection or an uninfected control (not recorded which). The chain links TRBV7-7 to TRBJ2-5; unclear D gene. Here the sequenced sample was whole blood, taken at baseline. CDR3 residues: CASSLGSGLQETQYF. The CDR3 DNA sequence: TGTGCTAGCAGCTTAGGAAGTGGGCTTCAAGAGACCCAGTACTTC.